Shown below are 28 T cell receptor beta chains from a single sample sequenced in a study of OX40 agonist ivuxolimab in advanced cancers. Sequencing used immunoSEQ multiplex PCR; TCRdb keeps in-frame clones, though not all of them. In the table there are 98,000 or so clones, around nine tenths of which are singletons. Sequencing used CD4+ or CD8+ T cells sorted from blood, obtained in a trial of the OX40 agonist ivuxolimab. Receptors were obtained from an adult with an advanced solid tumor such as melanoma, head and neck, liver or kidney cancer.

The rearrangement uses TRBV28 and TRBJ1-2, with 7 nucleotides matching TRBD1. With V trimmed by 5 bases and J by 3 bases, 9 bases remained unmatched. The CDR3 spans 15 residues. Germline V gives CDR1 MDHEN, CDR2 SYDVKM. The CDR3 DNA reads as TGTGCCAGCAGTACACAGGGGAGTCGCGACTATGGCTACACCTTC. Protein: CASSTQGSRDYGYTF.

The J gene is TRBJ1-1, the V gene TRBV4-2; perhaps TRBD1 as D (5 bases). Trimming took off 5 bases at V and 3 bases at J, with 13 bases between the two ends. Germline assignment: CDR1 LGHNA and CDR2 YNFKEQ. This CDR3 region has 14 residues. The CDR3 region is CASSLARGDTEAFF. CDR3 coding DNA: TGTGCCAGCAGCTTGGCCCGGGGCGACACTGAAGCTTTCTTT.

V is TRBV19 and J is TRBJ2-5, with 9 bases identical to TRBD2. This CDR3 region has 13 residues. The V segment lost 6 bases and the J segment 5 bases; nucleotides outside the gene matches: 4. Germline V CDR1 and CDR2: LNHDA, SQIVND (reference sequence). CDR3 coding DNA: TGTGCCAGTAGGGCTAGCGGGGCGGAGACCCAGTACTTC. It translates to CASRASGAETQYF. The variable domain in full, completed from reference TRBV19 and TRBJ2-5, reads DGGITQSPKYLFRKEGQNVTLSCEQNLNHDAMYWYRQDPGQGLRLIYYSQIVNDFQKGDIAEGYSVSREKKESFPLTVTSAQKNPTAFYLCASRASGAETQYFGPGTRLLVL.

This rearrangement joins TRBV9 to TRBJ1-4, with unresolved D. CDR1 and CDR2 (germline): SGDLS, YYNGEE. The length of the CDR3 is 14 residues. V dropped 1 base and J dropped 8 bases, with 12 bases sitting between them. CDR3 residues: CASSVSPQEEKLFF. The CDR3 bases are TGTGCCAGCAGCGTAAGTCCCCAGGAGGAAAAACTGTTTTTT.

The J gene is TRBJ2-1, the V gene TRBV13; D gene unclear. Between the trimmed V and J ends, which lost 6 bases and 5 bases, there was a span of 11 bases. Germline CDR1 reads PRHDT; CDR2 reads FYEKMQ (reference sequence). CDR3 length equals 13 residues. CDR3 coding DNA: TGTGCCAGCAGTTATGGGTCAAACAATGAGCAGTTCTTC. Translated: CASSYGSNNEQFF.

V is TRBV2 and J is TRBJ1-1; D might be TRBD1 (6 bases). Trimming stripped 4 bases from V and 8 bases from J, with 17 bases between. The V gene's germline CDR1 is SNHLY and CDR2 FYNNEI. The length of the CDR3 is 14 residues. CDR3 in amino acids: CASSGAPGHKEAFF. Written as DNA, the CDR3 is TGTGCCAGCAGTGGAGCGCCGGGACATAAAGAAGCTTTCTTT.

The chain combines TRBV10-3 with TRBJ2-7; 7 nucleotides agree with TRBD2. CDR1 ENHRY and CDR2 SYGVKD come from the germline V gene. V trimming: 2 bases; J trimming: 6 bases; junction bases outside the gene matches: 7. CDR3 length equals 14 residues. As DNA, the CDR3 is TGTGCCATCAGTGAGCCCGGGGGGAGGCGCGAGCAGTACTTC. This encodes CAISEPGGRREQYF.

The chain carries TRBV19 and TRBJ2-1; 7 bases are shared with TRBD2. In germline, CDR1 is LNHDA, CDR2 SQIVND (reference sequence). The CDR3 sequence is 15 residues long. V was pared by 3 bases and J by 7 bases, with 9 bases of the junction left unmatched. This CDR3 is CASSIQAGPTNEQFF. The CDR3 DNA reads as TGTGCCAGTAGTATCCAAGCGGGGCCGACGAATGAGCAGTTCTTC.

V and J are TRBV5-1 and TRBJ2-2, with 11 bases that match TRBD1. Per the germline V gene, CDR1 is SGHRS and CDR2 is YFSETQ. V shed 5 bases and J 2 bases; nucleotides not matched to a gene: 11. The CDR3 has 18 residues. CDR3 DNA: TGCGCCAGCAGATCGCCCACGGGACAGGGGGTCAACACCGGGGAGCTGTTTTTT. This translates into CASRSPTGQGVNTGELFF. Together with reference TRBV5-1 and TRBJ2-2, the CDR3 gives the full variable domain: KAGVTQTPRYLIKTRGQQVTLSCSPISGHRSVSWYQQTPGQGLQFLFEYFSETQRNKGNFPGRFSGRQFSNSRSEMNVSTLELGDSALYLCASRSPTGQGVNTGELFFGEGSRLTVL.

The J gene is TRBJ2-5, the V gene TRBV9; D is undetermined. Trimming shortened V by 4 bases and J by 1 base, and 8 bases separated the two germline ends. This CDR3 has 13 amino acids. The germline V gene encodes CDR1 SGDLS and CDR2 YYNGEE. CDR3 coding DNA: TGTGCCAGCAGCCCCCCTGTCCAAGAGACCCAGTACTTC. Protein: CASSPPVQETQYF.

The chain combines TRBV5-1 with TRBJ1-1; 8 positions match TRBD1. In germline, CDR1 is SGHRS, CDR2 YFSETQ. Trimming cost V 4 bases and J 0 bases; bases outside gene matches: 5. This CDR3 is built from 15 residues. CDR3 coding DNA: TGCGCCAGCAGCGTCGGACAGGGAATGAACACTGAAGCTTTCTTT. It translates to CASSVGQGMNTEAFF. The variable domain in full, completed from reference TRBV5-1 and TRBJ1-1, reads KAGVTQTPRYLIKTRGQQVTLSCSPISGHRSVSWYQQTPGQGLQFLFEYFSETQRNKGNFPGRFSGRQFSNSRSEMNVSTLELGDSALYLCASSVGQGMNTEAFFGQGTRLTVV.

The chain has TRBV7-2 and TRBJ1-2, with TRBD1 identical over 7 bases. With 5 bases clipped from V and 2 bases from J, the junction kept 5 bases outside the gene matches. The CDR3 is made up of 14 amino acids. Germline CDR1 SGHTA, CDR2 FQGNSA. The CDR3 region has the DNA TGTGCCAGCAGCAGGAACAGGGGAAACTATGGCTACACCTTC. Translation gives CASSRNRGNYGYTF.

CDR3 loop: CASRSDRGRPEAFF. CDR3 in DNA: TGTGCCAGCAGGTCGGACAGGGGAAGGCCTGAAGCTTTCTTT. The J gene is TRBJ1-1, the V gene TRBV5-4, with 9 bases that match TRBD1. The germline V gene has CDR1 SGHNT and CDR2 YYREEE (reference sequence). Unmatched junction bases numbered 8, after V lost 5 bases and J lost 6 bases. This CDR3 has 14 residues.

The rearrangement joins TRBV7-2 to TRBJ1-2, with 7 bases that match TRBD1. V lost 1 base, J lost 2 bases, and 7 bases stayed unmatched. The CDR3 has 16 amino acids. Germline V CDR1 and CDR2: SGHTA, FQGNSA. In DNA, the CDR3 is TGTGCCAGCAGCTTAGACGGGACAGCTATGAACTATGGCTACACCTTC. This encodes CASSLDGTAMNYGYTF.

V gene TRBV2 combines with J gene TRBJ1-2; a possible D gene is TRBD1 (5 bases). V lost 5 bases and J lost 8, with 18 bases in between. Germline V gives CDR1 SNHLY, CDR2 FYNNEI. The CDR3 spans 14 residues. The CDR3 DNA follows: TGTGCCAGCAGTCCACGGGCGGGGGTAAGCGGCTACACCTTC. Its protein is CASSPRAGVSGYTF.

The chain carries TRBV19 and TRBJ1-1; D is possibly TRBD1 (6 bases). This CDR3 comprises 15 residues. The ends were cut back, 3 bases at V and 6 bases at J, with 17 bases in the middle. Germline lookup yields CDR1 LNHDA and CDR2 SQIVND (reference sequence). The CDR3 loop reads CASSMQVGQGSEAFF. DNA of the CDR3: TGTGCCAGTAGTATGCAGGTAGGGCAGGGGTCTGAAGCTTTCTTT.

The CDR3 nucleotides read TGTGCCAGCAGGGGCGGGGACTCAACTAACTATGGCTACACCTTC. Translation gives CASRGGDSTNYGYTF. The V gene is TRBV6-1, the J gene TRBJ1-2; the D gene is possibly TRBD1 (5 bases). Germline lookup yields CDR1 MNHNS and CDR2 SASEGT. This CDR3 has 15 residues. Trimming removed 6 bases at V and 0 bases at J, with 14 bases between.

The chain combines TRBV6-6 with TRBJ2-7; 15 positions agree with TRBD2. Germline-derived CDR1 and CDR2 are MNHNY and SVGAGI (reference sequence). The CDR3 length is 15 residues. Trimming at V came to 6 bases and at J to 3 bases, leaving 3 bases not matched to a gene. The CDR3 sequence: CASSRTSGRVYEQYV. CDR3 nucleotides: TGTGCCAGCAGCCGGACTAGCGGGAGGGTCTACGAGCAGTACGTC.

V usage is TRBV6-5 and J usage is TRBJ2-1; a weak D match, TRBD1 (5 bases). The CDR3 extends over 14 amino acids. The V end was cut by 5 bases, the J end by 5 bases, with 13 bases between. In germline, CDR1 is MNHEY, CDR2 SVGAGI. The CDR3 nucleotides are TGTGCCAGCAGTGCCCACGTAGGGGACAATGAGCAGTTCTTC. It encodes CASSAHVGDNEQFF.

This chain connects TRBV5-1 to TRBJ1-1; 9 nucleotides align to TRBD1. In germline, CDR1 is SGHRS, CDR2 YFSETQ. The CDR3 totals 15 residues. The ends lost 3 bases at V and 0 bases at J; junction bases unmatched: 3. CDR3 protein: CASSSGQGMNTEAFF. Written as DNA, the CDR3 is TGCGCCAGCAGCTCAGGACAGGGGATGAACACTGAAGCTTTCTTT.

This clone is labeled as medium-sized (0.01 to 0.1%). The chain joins TRBV18 to TRBJ2-7, with 14 nucleotides matching TRBD2. Germline CDR1 reads KGHSH; CDR2 reads LQKENI. The ends lost 8 bases at V and 6 bases at J; junction bases unmatched: 6. CDR3 length: 14 residues. CDR3 residues: CASAGTSGRIEQYV. The CDR3, as DNA: TGTGCCAGCGCCGGGACTAGCGGGAGAATCGAGCAGTACGTC.

The V and J genes are TRBV11-2 and TRBJ2-3; 7 bases agree with TRBD2. CDR1 and CDR2 (germline): SGHAT, FQNNGV. The CDR3 runs to 15 residues. V dropped 7 bases and J dropped 0; count of bases not matched to a gene: 7. CDR3 in amino acids: CASKLLALSTDTQYF. The DNA of the CDR3 is TGTGCCAGCAAACTACTAGCGCTAAGCACAGATACGCAGTATTTT.

The rearrangement uses TRBV30 and TRBJ2-1; TRBD2 is a possible D gene (5 bases). This CDR3 has 15 residues. The ends were cut back, 0 bases at V and 7 bases at J, with 16 bases in the middle. Germline loops: CDR1 GTSNPN, CDR2 SVGIG (reference sequence). CDR3 sequence: CAWSVGLPGKNEQFF. The CDR3 coding sequence is TGTGCCTGGAGTGTAGGTCTCCCCGGGAAGAATGAGCAGTTCTTC. Full variable domain (rest looked up from reference TRBV30 and TRBJ2-1): SQTIHQWPATLVQPVGSPLSLECTVEGTSNPNLYWYRQAAGRGLQLLFYSVGIGQISSEVPQNLSASRPQDRQFILSSKKLLLSDSGFYLCAWSVGLPGKNEQFFGPGTRLTVL.

V and J are TRBV6-5 and TRBJ2-5; 9 nucleotides line up with TRBD1. Germline V gene data show CDR1 as MNHEY and CDR2 as SVGAGI. This CDR3 spans 15 amino acids. Germline trimming cut 2 bases from V and 4 bases from J; bases unmatched to any gene: 5. In nucleotides, the CDR3 is TGTGCCAGCAGTTACGGGGACAGGGTTGGAGAGACCCAGTACTTC. Translation: CASSYGDRVGETQYF.

The rearrangement joins TRBV7-2 to TRBJ2-1; 9 bases line up with TRBD2. The CDR3 is 15 residues long. Germline CDR1 reads SGHTA; CDR2 reads FQGNSA. J gave up 4 bases and V 1 base, and 2 bases lay outside the gene matches. The CDR3 DNA sequence: TGTGCCAGCAGCTTAGGGACTAGCGCTTACAATGAGCAGTTCTTC. Translating gives CASSLGTSAYNEQFF. Complete variable domain (other parts from reference TRBV7-2 and TRBJ2-1): GAGVSQSPSNKVTEKGKDVELRCDPISGHTALYWYRQSLGQGLEFLIYFQGNSAPDKSGLPSDRFSAERTGGSVSTLTIQRTQQEDSAVYLCASSLGTSAYNEQFFGPGTRLTVL.

The chain joins TRBV28 to TRBJ1-2; no clear D gene. V was cut by 5 bases and J by 8 bases, with 18 bases left in between. Germline V CDR1 and CDR2: MDHEN, SYDVKM. CDR3 size: 14 residues. Written as DNA, the CDR3 is TGTGCCAGCAGTCTTCTTAGGGCAGGAGAAGGCTACACCTTC. Amino acid sequence: CASSLLRAGEGYTF.

V usage is TRBV19 and J usage is TRBJ2-1, with 8 bases aligning to TRBD2. The CDR3 extends over 15 amino acids. The germline gives CDR1 LNHDA, CDR2 SQIVND (reference sequence). V was pared by 3 bases and J by 4 bases, with 5 bases of the junction left unmatched. The CDR3 bases are TGTGCCAGTAGTATCCAAACTAGCGGTTACAATGAGCAGTTCTTC. It translates to CASSIQTSGYNEQFF.

This chain connects TRBV10-3 to TRBJ2-3; 9 bases align to TRBD1. CDR3 length: 14 residues. CDR1 is ENHRY, CDR2 SYGVKD, per germline. V gave up 11 bases and J gave up 7 bases; unmatched junction bases: 13. The CDR3 DNA sequence: TGTGCCCTCCGGACAGGGGAGAAACTCAATACGCAGTATTTT. This gives the protein CALRTGEKLNTQYF.